This is a list of T cell receptor beta chains from one sample in a study. TCRdb used MiXCR to reprocess the RT-PCR reads, holding one entry per CDR3 protein. There are hundreds of thousands of distinct CDR3 sequences in the sample; 11% to 15% occur only once, and about 3.6% lies in the top ten. Sequencing used memory CD4+ T cells from blood. The receptors shown here come from a female donor in good health, serving as a healthy control. Each CDR3 is given with its conserved first and last residue. The D gene is left open where the match is weak. Clone size, where shown, is once, few, many, or a class for clones that have expanded.

>.|TRBV4-2|TRBJ1-5|few
TGTGCCAGCAGCCAGAACGGAGGGAGTTTTAGCAATCAGCCCCAGCATTTT
CASSQNGGSFSNQPQHF
>TRBD2|TRBV20-1|TRBJ2-4|once
TGCAGTGCTTACCTAGCGGGCCTAACCAAAAACATTCAGTACTTC
CSAYLAGLTKNIQYF
>TRBD2|TRBV6-2/TRBV6-3|TRBJ2-5|few
TGTGCCAGCAGTTACACGGGACTAGCGGGATTTCAGATCGAAGAGACCCAGTACTTC
CASSYTGLAGFQIEETQYF
>.|TRBV12-3/TRBV12-4|TRBJ1-2|few
TGTGCCAGCAGCGTCGGACGGTCCCGCTACACCTTC
CASSVGRSRYTF
>.|TRBV7-2|TRBJ2-1|few
TGTGCCAGCGGACGGGACTTCACTTACAATGAGCAGTTCTTC
CASGRDFTYNEQFF
>.|TRBV27|TRBJ2-7|few
TGTGCCAGCAGTTCTATAAGACGGATGGGGTTCAGGGGGGGCTCCTACGAGCAGTACTTC
CASSSIRRMGFRGGSYEQYF
>TRBD2|TRBV27|TRBJ2-2|.
TGTGCCAGCAGCCGCTTAGCGGGAGACGCGAACACCGGGGAGCTGTTTTTT
CASSRLAGDANTGELFF
>.|TRBV6-5|TRBJ2-3|many
TGTGCCAGCAGCCCGAGGGCTCTCGAGGGCACAGATACGCAGTATTTT
CASSPRALEGTDTQYF
>.|TRBV20-1|TRBJ1-1|.
TGCAGTGCAGAGGAGGGACGGAAGGGCACTGAAGCTTTCTTT
CSAEEGRKGTEAFF
>TRBD2|TRBV5-4|TRBJ2-5|.
TGTGCCAGCAGTTTGACTAGCGGGAGTGTAGAGACCCAGTACTTC
CASSLTSGSVETQYF
>.|TRBV29-1|TRBJ1-2|many
TGCAGCGTTGAAACGGGGATTGGATATGGCTACACCTTC
CSVETGIGYGYTF
>.|TRBV7-2|TRBJ2-1|.
TGTGCCAGCAGCTCGGGGGTCTCCCCTGAGCAGTTCTTC
CASSSGVSPEQFF
>TRBD2|TRBV4-3|TRBJ2-1|many
TGCGCCAGCAGCCACGGGACTAGCGCTTACAATGAGCAGTTCTTC
CASSHGTSAYNEQFF
>.|TRBV20-1|TRBJ1-2|.
TGCAGTGCTAGAGGACCCGAGGGGGGACACGGTTATGGCTACACCTTC
CSARGPEGGHGYGYTF
>.|TRBV3-1|TRBJ1-5|.
TGTGCCAGCAGCCAAGATGTTACAGTCAATCAGCCCCAGCATTTT
CASSQDVTVNQPQHF
>.|TRBV6-2/TRBV6-3|TRBJ1-4|few
TGTGCCAGCAGTGGGACTACTGGAGCGAGAAATGAAAAACTGTTTTTT
CASSGTTGARNEKLFF
>TRBD1|TRBV24-1|TRBJ1-4|few
TGTGCCACCAGTGATCCGACAGGGTCGGGTGAAAAACTGTTTTTT
CATSDPTGSGEKLFF
>.|TRBV5-5|TRBJ2-1|many
TGTGCCAGCAGCTGGATGGACAGCAATGAGCAGTTCTTC
CASSWMDSNEQFF
>TRBD2|TRBV20-1|TRBJ2-2|many
TGCAGTGCCCCGATGGGGGGGAGGCAGGCCGGGGAGCTGTTTTTT
CSAPMGGRQAGELFF
>.|TRBV6-6|TRBJ1-5|.
TGTGCCAGCAGTTACTCGTCCAGGAATCAGCCCCAGCATTTT
CASSYSSRNQPQHF
>.|TRBV5-1|TRBJ1-1|many
TGCGCCAGCAGCTTTGCGGGAGGCACTGAAGCTTTCTTT
CASSFAGGTEAFF
>TRBD1|TRBV7-6|TRBJ2-7|few
TGTGCCAGCAGCTTAGGGGGACAGGGCTTCGACGAGCAGTACTTC
CASSLGGQGFDEQYF
>.|TRBV6-5|TRBJ2-7|.
TGTGCCAGCAGTTTCGACAGCAACCTCTACGAGCAGTACTTC
CASSFDSNLYEQYF
>TRBD2|TRBV5-1|TRBJ2-3|.
TGCGCCAGCAGCTTGGGACCGGGAGGGGGCACAGATACGCAGTATTTT
CASSLGPGGGTDTQYF
>.|TRBV5-4|TRBJ2-3|few
TGTGCCAGCAGCCAACCCGGGACAGATACGCAGTATTTT
CASSQPGTDTQYF
>.|TRBV7-7|TRBJ2-5|few
TGTGCCAGCAGTAAGTCCGAGCCAGAGACCCAGTACTTC
CASSKSEPETQYF
>.|TRBV20-1|TRBJ2-3|few
TGCAGTGCTGCTCGACAGGTTTCTAGCACAGATACGCAGTATTTT
CSAARQVSSTDTQYF
>TRBD2|TRBV6-2/TRBV6-3|TRBJ2-7|many
TGTGCCAGCAGTTACGCCCTGGGACTAGAGGTCTCCTACGAGCAGTACTTC
CASSYALGLEVSYEQYF
>.|TRBV20-1|TRBJ1-2|few
TGCAGTGCTAGGGCAGGGGAGGCAAACTATGGCTACACCTTC
CSARAGEANYGYTF
>TRBD2|TRBV19|TRBJ2-1|.
TGTGCCAGTAGTATAGAAGGGACTAGCGGGAGGGTAGGGGCCTACAATGAGCAGTTCTTC
CASSIEGTSGRVGAYNEQFF
>.|TRBV15|TRBJ2-1|many
TGTGCCACCAGCTCCTCAGCAGACTCCTACAATGAGCAGTTCTTC
CATSSSADSYNEQFF
>.|TRBV11-2|TRBJ1-2|.
TGTGCCAGCAGCTTAGATCGGGCAGGGGAGGGCTACACCTTC
CASSLDRAGEGYTF
>TRBD2|TRBV6-5|TRBJ2-7|many
TGTGCCAGCAGCCATCCTAGCGGGAGGCTTGACGTCGAGCAGTACTTC
CASSHPSGRLDVEQYF
>TRBD2|TRBV12-3/TRBV12-4|TRBJ2-2|few
TGTGCCAGCAGTTCCGAGCGGGAGTACACCGGGGAGCTGTTTTTT
CASSSEREYTGELFF
>TRBD1|TRBV27|TRBJ2-1|few
TGTGCCAGCACCCTGGACAGGGGGGGCAATGAGCAGTTCTTC
CASTLDRGGNEQFF
>.|TRBV24-1|TRBJ2-5|.
TGTGCCACCAAAGATAGGAGAGAGACCCAGTACTTC
CATKDRRETQYF
>.|TRBV6-6|TRBJ2-2|few
TGTGCCAGCAAGCGAGGGCCCAACACCGGGGAGCTGTTTTTT
CASKRGPNTGELFF
>.|TRBV6-5|TRBJ2-7|many
TGTGCCAGCAACGACCCCGGTCGCGAGCAGTACTTC
CASNDPGREQYF
>.|TRBV20-1|TRBJ2-3|few
TGCAGTGCTAAGGTGACAGGGAGGACAGATACGCAGTATTTT
CSAKVTGRTDTQYF
>.|TRBV5-1|TRBJ2-7|.
TGCGCCAGCAGCTTGGTTGGCAGGGGGGACGAGCAGTACTTC
CASSLVGRGDEQYF
>TRBD1|TRBV5-8|TRBJ1-1|.
TGTGCCAGCCGGACAGGGGAGGGCCACACTGAAGCTTTCTTT
CASRTGEGHTEAFF
>.|TRBV18|TRBJ2-3|.
TGTGCCAGCTCACCTTCGGGGCAAGATACGCAGTATTTT
CASSPSGQDTQYF
>.|TRBV5-8|TRBJ2-2|many
TGTGCCAGCAGCCCGATTGTCAGGGGAGGTTTTACCGGGGAGCTGTTTTTT
CASSPIVRGGFTGELFF
>.|TRBV5-1|TRBJ2-5|.
TGCGCCAGCAGCTCGACGGACTCAAAAGAGACCCAGTACTTC
CASSSTDSKETQYF
>TRBD1|TRBV9|TRBJ2-5|.
TGTGCCAGCAACACAGGGGGGCAGGAGACCCAGTACTTC
CASNTGGQETQYF
>.|TRBV6-2/TRBV6-3|TRBJ2-3|many
TGTGCCAGCAGTTACGGCAGGGACACAGATACGCAGTATTTT
CASSYGRDTDTQYF
>.|TRBV20-1|TRBJ1-5|.
TGCAGTGCTAGATCGGGTGGGGGCAATCAGCCCCAGCATTTT
CSARSGGGNQPQHF
>TRBD2|TRBV9|TRBJ2-7|.
TGTGCCAGCAGCCGGGGGGATGTCAACGAGCAGTACTTC
CASSRGDVNEQYF
>TRBD1|TRBV30|TRBJ1-2|few
TGTGCCTGGAGTGTTTCGGGACAGGGTGGCGGCTATGGCTACACCTTC
CAWSVSGQGGGYGYTF
>.|TRBV6-5|TRBJ2-3|few
TGTGCCAGTAACGGACCCGGCACAGATACGCAGTATTTT
CASNGPGTDTQYF
>TRBD1|TRBV3-1|TRBJ2-5|.
TGTGCCAGCAGCTCCCGGAGACAGGGAAGGACCCAGTACTTC
CASSSRRQGRTQYF
>.|TRBV11-2|TRBJ1-6|once
TGTGCCAGCATCTTAGATCGGACAGTCTCGGGAAATTCACCCCTCCACTTT
CASILDRTVSGNSPLHF
>.|TRBV20-1|TRBJ2-2|many
TGCAGTGCAAGCGACACCCATTACTCGGGCGGGGAGCTGTTTTTT
CSASDTHYSGGELFF